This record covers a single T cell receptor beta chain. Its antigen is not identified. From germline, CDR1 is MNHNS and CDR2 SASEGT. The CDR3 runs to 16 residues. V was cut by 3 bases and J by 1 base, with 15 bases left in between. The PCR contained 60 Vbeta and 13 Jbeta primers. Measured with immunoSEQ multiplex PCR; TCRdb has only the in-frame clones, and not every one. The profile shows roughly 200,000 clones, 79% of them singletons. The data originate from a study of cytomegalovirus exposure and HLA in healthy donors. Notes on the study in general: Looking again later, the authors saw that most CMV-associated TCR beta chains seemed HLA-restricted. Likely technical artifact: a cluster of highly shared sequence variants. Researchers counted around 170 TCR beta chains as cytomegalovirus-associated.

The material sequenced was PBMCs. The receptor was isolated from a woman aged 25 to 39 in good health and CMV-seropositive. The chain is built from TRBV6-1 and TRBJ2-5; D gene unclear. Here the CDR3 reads CASSDVWAALQETQYF. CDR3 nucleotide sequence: TGTGCCAGCAGTGATGTGTGGGCAGCTCTCCAAGAGACCCAGTACTTC.